These T cell receptor beta chains were read from a single sample in a study of tumor-infiltrating lymphocytes in primary liver carcinoma. Each CDR3 protein is one row after TCRdb ran MiXCR on the multiplex PCR reads. There are approximately 310,000 distinct CDR3 sequences in the sample; roughly two thirds occur only once, and roughly 9% lies in the top ten. Sequences were obtained from peripheral blood. These receptors came from a man aged 35-49 years with primary liver carcinoma and hepatitis B virus infection. The CDR3 runs from the conserved cysteine through the conserved F or W. D genes are given only for firm matches. Size is omitted from some rows. Given values are once, few, many or a class for expanded clones.

j_gene: TRBJ1-2; d_gene: TRBD1; v_gene: TRBV4-2; len: 14; abundance: many; CDR3nt: TGTGCCAGCGAGGAACAGGGGGAAGGGTATGGCTACACCTTC; CDR3aa: CASEEQGEGYGYTF
j_gene: TRBJ2-5; d_gene: .; v_gene: TRBV4-3; len: 16; abundance: .; CDR3nt: TGCGCCAGTAGCCAAGAGCTAGGCCGGTCTCGAGAGACCCAGTACTTC; CDR3aa: CASSQELGRSRETQYF
j_gene: TRBJ1-2; d_gene: TRBD1; v_gene: TRBV6-5; len: 14; abundance: .; CDR3nt: TGTGCCAGCAGGCAGGACAGGAACACCTATGGCTACACCTTC; CDR3aa: CASRQDRNTYGYTF
j_gene: TRBJ1-2; d_gene: .; v_gene: TRBV29-1; len: 16; abundance: .; CDR3nt: TGCAGCGTCGACCTCCGACAGGAGGGCAGGAACTATGGCTACACATTC; CDR3aa: CSVDLRQEGRNYGYTF
j_gene: TRBJ2-1; d_gene: .; v_gene: TRBV29-1; len: 16; abundance: .; CDR3nt: TGCAACGTTGGCCCTAATGGCGGGGCCTTCTACAATGAGCAGTTCTTC; CDR3aa: CNVGPNGGAFYNEQFF
j_gene: TRBJ2-7; d_gene: .; v_gene: TRBV7-3; len: 15; abundance: .; CDR3nt: TGTGCCAGCTGCTTAGCGCTGGCTCCTTTGGGGGAGCAGTACTTC; CDR3aa: CASCLALAPLGEQYF
j_gene: TRBJ1-3; d_gene: .; v_gene: TRBV6-2/TRBV6-3; len: 13; abundance: .; CDR3nt: TGTGCCGGCAGTTACTCGTCTGGAAACACCATATATTTT; CDR3aa: CAGSYSSGNTIYF
j_gene: TRBJ1-1; d_gene: .; v_gene: TRBV6-5; len: 14; abundance: many; CDR3nt: TGTGCCAGCTCATCTTCCGGGGGGAACACTGAAGCTTTCTTT; CDR3aa: CASSSSGGNTEAFF
j_gene: TRBJ1-3; d_gene: .; v_gene: TRBV4-2; len: 16; abundance: many; CDR3nt: TGTGCCAGCAGCCAAGTATCGACAGGCTCTGGAAACACCATATATTTT; CDR3aa: CASSQVSTGSGNTIYF
j_gene: TRBJ2-1; d_gene: .; v_gene: TRBV21-1; len: 12; abundance: few; CDR3nt: TGTGCCAGCAGATGCACAGGGGAGGAGCAGTTCTTC; CDR3aa: CASRCTGEEQFF
j_gene: TRBJ1-5; d_gene: .; v_gene: TRBV4-1; len: 16; abundance: once; CDR3nt: TGCGCCAGCAGCCAAGGTAGCGACAGTCGAAATCAGCCCCAGCATTTT; CDR3aa: CASSQGSDSRNQPQHF
j_gene: TRBJ2-5; d_gene: .; v_gene: TRBV6-1; len: 17; abundance: once; CDR3nt: TGTGTCAGCCATATGGGAAAACTGGACAGGGAGGGAGAGACCCAGTACTTC; CDR3aa: CVSHMGKLDREGETQYF
j_gene: TRBJ2-1; d_gene: TRBD2; v_gene: TRBV7-8; len: 16; abundance: .; CDR3nt: TGTGGCAGCAGCAGAAGGACTAGCGGGAGTTCGAATGAGCACTTCTTC; CDR3aa: CGSSRRTSGSSNEHFF
j_gene: TRBJ2-1; d_gene: .; v_gene: TRBV28; len: 14; abundance: few; CDR3nt: TGTGCCAGCAGTTTAATGGCGGGTCGGGCGGAGCAGTTCTTC; CDR3aa: CASSLMAGRAEQFF
j_gene: TRBJ2-7; d_gene: .; v_gene: TRBV12-3/TRBV12-4; len: 14; abundance: once; CDR3nt: TGTGCCAGAAGTTTGCGACAGGAATTTGAGGAGCAGTACTTC; CDR3aa: CARSLRQEFEEQYF
j_gene: TRBJ1-5; d_gene: .; v_gene: TRBV5-1; len: 15; abundance: .; CDR3nt: TGCGCCATCAGCTTGTTCCCAGGGTCGGATCAGCCCCAGCATTTT; CDR3aa: CAISLFPGSDQPQHF
j_gene: TRBJ2-5; d_gene: TRBD1; v_gene: TRBV28; len: 14; abundance: few; CDR3nt: TGTGCCAGCAAGACCCGGGACAGGGATGAGACCCAGTACTTC; CDR3aa: CASKTRDRDETQYF
j_gene: TRBJ2-1; d_gene: .; v_gene: TRBV5-1; len: 13; abundance: .; CDR3nt: TGCGCCAGCAGGATCGGGACACCCGATGAGCAGTTCTTC; CDR3aa: CASRIGTPDEQFF
j_gene: TRBJ1-1; d_gene: .; v_gene: TRBV30; len: 14; abundance: .; CDR3nt: TGTGCCTGGGGGTCCAGGGGTTTGAGCACTGAAGCTTTCTTT; CDR3aa: CAWGSRGLSTEAFF
j_gene: TRBJ1-3; d_gene: .; v_gene: TRBV5-1; len: 13; abundance: .; CDR3nt: TGCGCCAGCAGCCCGGAAAGTGGAAACACCATATATTTT; CDR3aa: CASSPESGNTIYF
j_gene: TRBJ2-3; d_gene: TRBD1; v_gene: TRBV6-1; len: 15; abundance: .; CDR3nt: TGTGCCAGCAGATCAGGGACAGGGGGCGTAGATACGCTGTATTTT; CDR3aa: CASRSGTGGVDTLYF
j_gene: TRBJ2-1; d_gene: .; v_gene: TRBV28; len: 13; abundance: .; CDR3nt: TGTGCCATCAGTTTAGGGGCTTACAATGAGCAGTTCTTC; CDR3aa: CAISLGAYNEQFF
j_gene: TRBJ2-3; d_gene: TRBD2; v_gene: TRBV11-2; len: 16; abundance: .; CDR3nt: TGTGCCAGCAGCCGTCGTAGCGGGAACTCAGGAGGTACGCAGTATTTT; CDR3aa: CASSRRSGNSGGTQYF
j_gene: TRBJ1-1; d_gene: TRBD1; v_gene: TRBV5-5; len: 16; abundance: .; CDR3nt: TGTGCCAGCAGCTTGGCCTGGACAGGGATGAACACTGAAGCTTTCTTT; CDR3aa: CASSLAWTGMNTEAFF
j_gene: TRBJ1-3; d_gene: .; v_gene: TRBV6-5; len: 15; abundance: .; CDR3nt: TGTGCCAGCAGTTCGACAGGAAGGACTGGAAACACCATATATTTT; CDR3aa: CASSSTGRTGNTIYF
j_gene: TRBJ2-1; d_gene: TRBD1; v_gene: TRBV12-3/TRBV12-4; len: 15; abundance: few; CDR3nt: TGTGCCAGCAGGGTGGGGGACAGGGCCTACAATGAGCAGTTCTTC; CDR3aa: CASRVGDRAYNEQFF
j_gene: TRBJ2-7; d_gene: TRBD1; v_gene: TRBV6-5; len: 15; abundance: .; CDR3nt: TGTGTCAGCAGTTACTCAACAGGGGGCAGATACGAGCATTACTTC; CDR3aa: CVSSYSTGGRYEHYF
j_gene: TRBJ2-1; d_gene: TRBD2; v_gene: TRBV7-9; len: 15; abundance: .; CDR3nt: TGTGCCAGCAGCTTACTAGCGGGAGGTATGAATGAGCAGTTCTTC; CDR3aa: CASSLLAGGMNEQFF
j_gene: TRBJ1-2; d_gene: TRBD1; v_gene: TRBV12-3/TRBV12-4; len: 14; abundance: many; CDR3nt: TGTGCCAGCAGCCGAGGACAGGGGTCTGGCGGCTACACCTTC; CDR3aa: CASSRGQGSGGYTF
j_gene: TRBJ2-3; d_gene: .; v_gene: TRBV11-2; len: 14; abundance: .; CDR3nt: TGTGCCAGCAGCTTAGTTCACCTCACAGATACGCAGTATTTT; CDR3aa: CASSLVHLTDTQYF
j_gene: TRBJ2-7; d_gene: TRBD2; v_gene: TRBV7-9; len: 15; abundance: .; CDR3nt: TGTGCCAGCAGCTCCCTACCAGCGGGAAGCCGCGAACAGTACTTC; CDR3aa: CASSSLPAGSREQYF
j_gene: TRBJ2-1; d_gene: TRBD2; v_gene: TRBV12-3/TRBV12-4; len: 14; abundance: .; CDR3nt: TGTGCCAACCTCTCTAGCGGGAGGGTGGGGGAGCAGTTCTTC; CDR3aa: CANLSSGRVGEQFF
j_gene: TRBJ2-6; d_gene: .; v_gene: TRBV28; len: 16; abundance: .; CDR3nt: TGTGCCATCACTACCGGATCGACCTCTGGGGCCAACGTCCTGACTTTC; CDR3aa: CAITTGSTSGANVLTF
j_gene: TRBJ2-2; d_gene: .; v_gene: TRBV11-2; len: 16; abundance: .; CDR3nt: TGTGCCAGCAGCCCCCAGATGGCGGGACGCACCGGTGAGCTGGTTTTT; CDR3aa: CASSPQMAGRTGELVF
j_gene: TRBJ2-5; d_gene: TRBD1; v_gene: TRBV11-1; len: 14; abundance: many; CDR3nt: TGTGCCAGCAGTGGACAGGTGGAGGTGGAGACCCAGTACTTC; CDR3aa: CASSGQVEVETQYF
j_gene: TRBJ2-3; d_gene: TRBD1; v_gene: TRBV5-4; len: 14; abundance: .; CDR3nt: TGTGCCAGCAGCATACGACAGGGAACATATACGCAGTATTTT; CDR3aa: CASSIRQGTYTQYF
j_gene: TRBJ2-1; d_gene: TRBD1; v_gene: TRBV29-1; len: 15; abundance: .; CDR3nt: TGCAGCGTTGATACCGGGACAGGGTCCTACACTGAGCAGTTCTTC; CDR3aa: CSVDTGTGSYTEQFF
j_gene: TRBJ2-5; d_gene: TRBD2; v_gene: TRBV5-4; len: 16; abundance: many; CDR3nt: TGTGCCAGCAGCTTGGAACTAGCGGGAATGGAGGAGACCCAGTACTTC; CDR3aa: CASSLELAGMEETQYF
j_gene: TRBJ2-1; d_gene: TRBD2; v_gene: TRBV11-1; len: 16; abundance: medium-sized; CDR3nt: TGTGCCAGCAGCTTTCTGGCGGGAGGAGGAGGCAATGAGCAGTTCTTC; CDR3aa: CASSFLAGGGGNEQFF
j_gene: TRBJ1-2; d_gene: .; v_gene: TRBV5-4; len: 13; abundance: few; CDR3nt: TGTGCCAGCAGCTTGGAGTCAGTCTATGGCTACACCTTC; CDR3aa: CASSLESVYGYTF
j_gene: TRBJ1-2; d_gene: TRBD1; v_gene: TRBV5-6; len: 14; abundance: few; CDR3nt: TGTGCCAGCAGCCCGGGGGGACAGGCCTATGGCTACACCTTC; CDR3aa: CASSPGGQAYGYTF
j_gene: TRBJ2-3; d_gene: .; v_gene: TRBV28; len: 14; abundance: .; CDR3nt: TGTGCCACCCAGTCCTACCGATACACGGATACGCAGTATTTT; CDR3aa: CATQSYRYTDTQYF
j_gene: TRBJ1-1; d_gene: .; v_gene: TRBV7-8; len: 14; abundance: .; CDR3nt: TGTGCCAGCAGCTTATCCGGCTTCGGGACTGAAACTTTCTTT; CDR3aa: CASSLSGFGTETFF
j_gene: TRBJ2-1; d_gene: .; v_gene: TRBV6-6; len: 17; abundance: many; CDR3nt: TGTGCCAGCAGCCAACTCGGGACTGGAAGATCTAAGAATGAGCAGTTCTTC; CDR3aa: CASSQLGTGRSKNEQFF
j_gene: TRBJ2-3; d_gene: .; v_gene: TRBV7-2; len: 13; abundance: .; CDR3nt: TGTACCAGCAGCTTATCGGTATGGGATACGCAGTATTTT; CDR3aa: CTSSLSVWDTQYF
j_gene: TRBJ2-3; d_gene: .; v_gene: TRBV30; len: 14; abundance: .; CDR3nt: TGTGCCTGGTCCAAGGGGACCGGCACAGATACGCACTATTTT; CDR3aa: CAWSKGTGTDTHYF
j_gene: TRBJ2-2; d_gene: .; v_gene: TRBV4-1; len: 15; abundance: .; CDR3nt: TGCGCCAGCAGACAAGAAGAACTCGGGTCAGGGGAGCTGTTTTTT; CDR3aa: CASRQEELGSGELFF
j_gene: TRBJ2-1; d_gene: .; v_gene: TRBV7-9; len: 15; abundance: few; CDR3nt: TGTGCCAGCAGCTTAGAGACCTGGGCCTACAATGAGCAGTTCTTC; CDR3aa: CASSLETWAYNEQFF
j_gene: TRBJ2-3; d_gene: .; v_gene: TRBV10-1; len: 15; abundance: .; CDR3nt: TGCGCCAGCAGTGAGTCCCGTACCCTCGAAGATACGCAGTATTTT; CDR3aa: CASSESRTLEDTQYF
j_gene: TRBJ2-3; d_gene: TRBD2; v_gene: TRBV6-5; len: 16; abundance: once; CDR3nt: TGTACCAGCAGTTACGGGGGACTAGCGGGGTCTGATACGCAGTATTTT; CDR3aa: CTSSYGGLAGSDTQYF
j_gene: TRBJ1-6; d_gene: .; v_gene: TRBV11-1; len: 16; abundance: once; CDR3nt: TGTGGCAGCAGCTTTTACGACAGCTCCTATAACTCACCCCTCCACTTT; CDR3aa: CGSSFYDSSYNSPLHF
j_gene: TRBJ2-2; d_gene: .; v_gene: TRBV12-3/TRBV12-4; len: 15; abundance: .; CDR3nt: TGTGCCAGTAGATCCGGTGGGGGGCAAAGCGGAGAGATGTTTTTT; CDR3aa: CASRSGGGQSGEMFF
j_gene: TRBJ2-2; d_gene: TRBD1; v_gene: TRBV12-3/TRBV12-4; len: 16; abundance: .; CDR3nt: TGTGCCAGCAGTCTCAAGACAGGGGGGAACACCGAGGAGCTGTTTTTT; CDR3aa: CASSLKTGGNTEELFF
j_gene: TRBJ2-3; d_gene: .; v_gene: TRBV12-3/TRBV12-4; len: 13; abundance: many; CDR3nt: TGTGCCAGCAGTTTTCTAGCGACAGATACGCAGTATTTT; CDR3aa: CASSFLATDTQYF